This TCR beta chain stems from a study of T cell responses to AZD1222 COVID-19 vaccine (dated by TCRdb to the early 2020s). Notes on the research overall: AZD1222 recipients whose second dose came at about 4 weeks and those whose second dose came at about 12 weeks were combined into one group, since spike-specific TCR depth and breadth did not differ between the two schedules. Trial participants were enrolled into age subgroups of 18-55, 56-69 and 70-plus years, which contained about 150, 27 and 61 TCR-sequenced participants, respectively. TCR sequencing covered roughly 230 trial participants: some 210 given two doses of AZD1222 and around 26 given two doses of MenACWY control vaccine.

Here is what the overall study found, with its caveats: No day 14 peak-response samples were available, so repertoires were characterized only after the peak T cell response. Participants were mostly white British and included more females than males, and it was suggested by the authors that clonal diversity may have been underestimated. Conclusions about previously exposed vaccinees are limited because only five or six AZD1222 recipients were SARS-CoV-2 seropositive at baseline. CD4 TCRs associated with the vaccine covered the entire spike protein, and the dominant responses were in regions 160-218 and 743-854. Spike-specific TCR breadth and depth rose significantly after two AZD1222 doses compared with day 0 and with MenACWY recipients. Reportedly, close to half of the unique spike-specific TCRs recognized epitopes lying outside the regions that are mutated in the B.1.351 and B.1.1.7 variants. The 56-69-year group was small, and its depth increase did not reach significance, likely because of low power.

Details on this clone: Its antigen is unknown. Base qualities are not recorded, but no much larger clone differs from it by a single base.

Measured from the cysteine to the phenylalanine, the CDR3 is 13 residues long. Of the read, only the CDR3 DNA is kept; its 39 bases are in frame from base 1. V lost 5 bases and J lost 6 bases, and the count of bases not matched to a germline gene is 6. The germline V gene encodes CDR1 LNHDA and CDR2 SQIVND (reference sequence). Reading the label with the study, this specimen's time point is: baseline before first vaccination. The vaccinee samples were drawn from two UK trials, COV001 and COV002, one of which was a single-blind randomized controlled phase 2/3 trial testing AZD1222 (ChAdOx1 nCoV-19) in healthy adults. For TCRbeta chain sequencing, PBMC samples from trial participants were taken at day 0 and at day 28 after the second dose. The CDR3 regions of human TCRbeta chains were analyzed by immunosequencing. As for how the authors treated the data: TCRs in the repertoires were compared against a reference library of SARS-CoV-2-specific TCRs that had been generated with the MIRA antigen-specificity platform. Breadth was defined as the fraction of unique TCRs that were SARS-CoV-2-associated. Depth was defined as the fraction of total T cells that were SARS-CoV-2-associated. Each spike-specific TCR was assigned to its reactive spike region and to a CD4 or CD8 class using the MIRA data. Log10-transformed breadth and depth values were compared by one-way ANOVA with Sidak's multiple comparisons tests. This immuneACCESS table, as held by TCRdb, lists in-frame sequences with V and J called but not all clones. Of the missing ones, under half trace to an unresolved V gene in checked studies; the others have no known cause. V and J calls and clone size follow that table, whereas D and trimming were derived from the DNA. Within this sample are 120,000 or so clones, with 85% to 90% of them counted one time only. The ten biggest clones cover 7.7% of the sample.

The rearranged chain carries TRBV19 and TRBJ1-2, and 7 bases in between align with TRBD1. This TCR came from an adult in good health. Here the sequenced sample was peripheral blood, taken on day 0 of AZD1222 vaccination. At the DNA level, the sequence is TGTGCCAGTAGTCCGCAGGGGGTGGATGGCTACACCTTC. Protein translation: CASSPQGVDGYTF. The variable domain in full, with residues beyond the CDR3 obtained from the reference TRBV19 and TRBJ1-2 genes, is DGGITQSPKYLFRKEGQNVTLSCEQNLNHDAMYWYRQDPGQGLRLIYYSQIVNDFQKGDIAEGYSVSREKKESFPLTVTSAQKNPTAFYLCASSPQGVDGYTFGSGTRLTVV.